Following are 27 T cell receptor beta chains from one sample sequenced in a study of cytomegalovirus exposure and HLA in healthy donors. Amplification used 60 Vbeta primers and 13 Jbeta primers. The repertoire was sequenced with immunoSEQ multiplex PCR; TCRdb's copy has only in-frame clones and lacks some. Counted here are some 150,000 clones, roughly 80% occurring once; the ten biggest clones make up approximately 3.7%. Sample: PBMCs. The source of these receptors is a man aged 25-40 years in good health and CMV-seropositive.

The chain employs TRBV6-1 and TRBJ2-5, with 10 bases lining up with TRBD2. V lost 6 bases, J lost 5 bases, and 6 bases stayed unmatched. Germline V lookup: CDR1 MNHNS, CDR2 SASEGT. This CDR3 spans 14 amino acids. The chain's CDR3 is CASRTLAGVETQYF. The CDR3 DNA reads TGTGCCAGCAGGACCCTAGCGGGGGTCGAGACCCAGTACTTC.

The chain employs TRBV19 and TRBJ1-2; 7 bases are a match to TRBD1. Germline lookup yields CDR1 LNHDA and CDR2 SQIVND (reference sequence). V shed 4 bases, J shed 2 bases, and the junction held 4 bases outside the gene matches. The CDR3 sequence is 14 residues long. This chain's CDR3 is CASSNSQGNYGYTF. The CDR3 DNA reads TGTGCCAGTAGTAACTCACAGGGGAACTATGGCTACACCTTC.

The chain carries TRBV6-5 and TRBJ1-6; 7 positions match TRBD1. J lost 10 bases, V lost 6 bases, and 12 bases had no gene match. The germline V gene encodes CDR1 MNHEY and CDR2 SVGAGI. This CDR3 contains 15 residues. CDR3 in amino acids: CASSLGQATGSPLHF. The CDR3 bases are TGTGCCAGCAGCCTCGGACAGGCCACCGGATCACCCCTCCACTTT.

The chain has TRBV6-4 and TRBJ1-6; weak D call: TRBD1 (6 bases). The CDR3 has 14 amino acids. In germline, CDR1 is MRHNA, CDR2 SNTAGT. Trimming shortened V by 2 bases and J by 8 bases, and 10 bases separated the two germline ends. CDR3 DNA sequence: TGTGCCAGCAGTGACGGGACACACTATTCACCCCTCCACTTT. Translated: CASSDGTHYSPLHF.

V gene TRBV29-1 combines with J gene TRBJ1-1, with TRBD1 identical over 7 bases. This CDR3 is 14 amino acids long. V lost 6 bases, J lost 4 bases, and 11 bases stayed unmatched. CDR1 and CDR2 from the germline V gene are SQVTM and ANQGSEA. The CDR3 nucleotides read TGCAGCGTCCTAGACAGGGTTAAAAGCACTGAAGCTTTCTTT. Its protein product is CSVLDRVKSTEAFF.

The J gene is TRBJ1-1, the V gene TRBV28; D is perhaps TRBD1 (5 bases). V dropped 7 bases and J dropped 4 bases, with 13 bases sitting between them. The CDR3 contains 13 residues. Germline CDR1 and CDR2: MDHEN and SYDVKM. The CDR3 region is CASMIRASTEAFF. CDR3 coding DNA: TGTGCCAGCATGATCAGGGCTAGCACTGAAGCTTTCTTT.

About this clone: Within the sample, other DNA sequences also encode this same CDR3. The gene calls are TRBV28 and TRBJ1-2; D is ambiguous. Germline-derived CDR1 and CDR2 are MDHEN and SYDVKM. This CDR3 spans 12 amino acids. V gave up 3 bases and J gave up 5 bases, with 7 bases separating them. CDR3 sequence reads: CASSFRGYGYTF. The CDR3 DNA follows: TGTGCCAGCAGTTTCCGGGGTTATGGCTACACCTTC.

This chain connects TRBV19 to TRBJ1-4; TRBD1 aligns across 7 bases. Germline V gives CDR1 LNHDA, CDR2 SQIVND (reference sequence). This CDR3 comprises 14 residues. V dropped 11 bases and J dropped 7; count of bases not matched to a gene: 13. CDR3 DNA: TGTGCCTGCTACTCGAGACAGGGAGGTGAAAAACTGTTTTTT. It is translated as CACYSRQGGEKLFF.

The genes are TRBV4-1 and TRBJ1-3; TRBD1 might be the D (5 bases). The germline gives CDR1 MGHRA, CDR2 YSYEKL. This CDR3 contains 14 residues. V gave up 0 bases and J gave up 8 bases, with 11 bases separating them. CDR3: CASSQDPGWDTIYF. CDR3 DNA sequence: TGCGCCAGCAGCCAAGATCCAGGGTGGGACACCATATATTTT.

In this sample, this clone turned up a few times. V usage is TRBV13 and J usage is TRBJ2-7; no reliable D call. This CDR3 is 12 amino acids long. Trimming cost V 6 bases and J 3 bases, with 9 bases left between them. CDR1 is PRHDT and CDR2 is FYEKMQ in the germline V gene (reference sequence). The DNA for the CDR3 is TGTGCCAGCAGTCAGATAAGCTACGAGCAGTACTTC. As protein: CASSQISYEQYF.

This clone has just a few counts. In nucleotides, the CDR3 is TGTGCCAGCAGCTTAGTCGGGGGGGCGGAGACCCAGTACTTC. This codes for CASSLVGGAETQYF. The chain links TRBV7-2 to TRBJ2-5; 8 bases match TRBD2. CDR1 SGHTA and CDR2 FQGNSA come from the germline V gene. V lost 1 base, J lost 5 bases, and 3 bases stayed unmatched. The CDR3 runs 14 residues.

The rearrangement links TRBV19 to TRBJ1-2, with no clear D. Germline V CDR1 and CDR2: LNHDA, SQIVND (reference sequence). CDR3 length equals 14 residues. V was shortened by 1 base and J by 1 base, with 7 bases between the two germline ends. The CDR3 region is CASSIVGYNYGYTF. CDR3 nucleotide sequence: TGTGCCAGTAGTATAGTGGGCTATAACTATGGCTACACCTTC.

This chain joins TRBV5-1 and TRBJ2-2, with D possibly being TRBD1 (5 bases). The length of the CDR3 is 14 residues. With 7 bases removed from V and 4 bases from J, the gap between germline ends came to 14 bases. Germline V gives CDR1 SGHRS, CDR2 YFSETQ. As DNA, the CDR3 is TGCGCCAGCGGAGCAGGGCGCGGCACCGGGGAGCTGTTTTTT. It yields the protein CASGAGRGTGELFF.

CDR3 region: CASTAGTGSNNEQFF. The CDR3 nucleotides are TGTGCCAGCACCGCCGGGACAGGGTCTAACAATGAGCAGTTCTTC. The chain employs TRBV2 and TRBJ2-1; 9 bases match TRBD1. The V segment lost 7 bases and the J segment 5 bases; nucleotides outside the gene matches: 9. Germline loops: CDR1 SNHLY, CDR2 FYNNEI. The CDR3 is 15 residues long.

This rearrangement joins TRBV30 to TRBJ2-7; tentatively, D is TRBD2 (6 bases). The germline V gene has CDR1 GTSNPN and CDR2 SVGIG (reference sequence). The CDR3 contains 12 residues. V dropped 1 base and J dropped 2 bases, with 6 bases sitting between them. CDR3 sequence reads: CAWSASAYEQYF. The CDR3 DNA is TGTGCCTGGAGTGCTAGCGCCTACGAGCAGTACTTC.

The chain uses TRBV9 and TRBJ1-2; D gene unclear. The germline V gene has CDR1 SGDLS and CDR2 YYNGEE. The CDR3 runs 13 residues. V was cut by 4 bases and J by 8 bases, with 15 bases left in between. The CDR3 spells CASSSGRTGGYTF. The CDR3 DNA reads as TGTGCCAGCAGCTCCGGGCGGACGGGGGGCTACACCTTC.

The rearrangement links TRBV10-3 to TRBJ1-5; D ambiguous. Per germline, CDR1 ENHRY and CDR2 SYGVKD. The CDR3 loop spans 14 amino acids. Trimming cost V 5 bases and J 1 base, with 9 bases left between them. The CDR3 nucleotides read TGTGCCATCAGTCGGACTGGCAGCAATCAGCCCCAGCATTTT. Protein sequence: CAISRTGSNQPQHF.

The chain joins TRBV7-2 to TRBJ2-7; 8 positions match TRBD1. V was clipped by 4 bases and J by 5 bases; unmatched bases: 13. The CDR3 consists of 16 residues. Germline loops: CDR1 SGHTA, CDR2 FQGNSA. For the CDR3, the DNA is TGTGCCAGCAGCTCATCTGACAGGGGACGGACTCACGAGCAGTACTTC. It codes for CASSSSDRGRTHEQYF.

The CDR3 DNA is TGTGCCAGCAGCCGGACTAGCGGGGGGAGTAGTGAGCAGTTCTTC. Protein product: CASSRTSGGSSEQFF. V gene TRBV7-9 combines with J gene TRBJ2-1; 14 bases are a match to TRBD2. The CDR3 is 15 amino acids. The germline CDR1 and CDR2 sequences are SEHNR and FQNEAQ (reference sequence). V dropped 5 bases and J dropped 9; count of bases not matched to a gene: 6.

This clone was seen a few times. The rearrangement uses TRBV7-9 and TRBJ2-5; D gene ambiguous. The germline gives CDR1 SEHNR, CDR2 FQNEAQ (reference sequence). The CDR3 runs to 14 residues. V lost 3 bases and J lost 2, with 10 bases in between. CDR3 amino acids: CASSLDAEQETQYF. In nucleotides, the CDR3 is TGTGCCAGCAGCTTGGATGCGGAGCAAGAGACCCAGTACTTC.

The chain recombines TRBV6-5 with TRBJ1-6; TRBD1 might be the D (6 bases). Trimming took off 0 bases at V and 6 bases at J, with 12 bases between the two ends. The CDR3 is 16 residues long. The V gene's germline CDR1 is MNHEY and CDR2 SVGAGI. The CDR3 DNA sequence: TGTGCCAGCAGTTACTCGTCGGGACACTCTAATTCACCCCTCCACTTT. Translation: CASSYSSGHSNSPLHF.

As DNA, the CDR3 is TGTGCCAGCAGCTTGACAGGGGTCGGGGAGACCCAGTACTTC. As protein: CASSLTGVGETQYF. The gene calls are TRBV11-2 and TRBJ2-5; 8 bases align to TRBD1. This CDR3 is built from 14 residues. CDR1 is SGHAT and CDR2 is FQNNGV in the germline V gene. V gave up 3 bases and J gave up 5 bases; unmatched junction bases: 5.

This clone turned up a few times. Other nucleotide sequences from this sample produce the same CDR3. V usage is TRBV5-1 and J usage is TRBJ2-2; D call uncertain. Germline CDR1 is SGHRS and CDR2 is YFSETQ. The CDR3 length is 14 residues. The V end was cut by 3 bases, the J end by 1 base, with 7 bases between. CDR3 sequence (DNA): TGCGCCAGCAGCTCCGGTCAGAACACCGGGGAGCTGTTTTTT. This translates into CASSSGQNTGELFF. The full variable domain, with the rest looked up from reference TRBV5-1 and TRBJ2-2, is KAGVTQTPRYLIKTRGQQVTLSCSPISGHRSVSWYQQTPGQGLQFLFEYFSETQRNKGNFPGRFSGRQFSNSRSEMNVSTLELGDSALYLCASSSGQNTGELFFGEGSRLTVL.

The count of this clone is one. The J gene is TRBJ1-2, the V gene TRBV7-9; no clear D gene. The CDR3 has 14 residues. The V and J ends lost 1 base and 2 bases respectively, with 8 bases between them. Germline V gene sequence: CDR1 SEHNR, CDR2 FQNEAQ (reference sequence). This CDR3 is CASSLEAGNYGYTF. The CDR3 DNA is TGTGCCAGCAGCTTAGAGGCAGGAAACTATGGCTACACCTTC.

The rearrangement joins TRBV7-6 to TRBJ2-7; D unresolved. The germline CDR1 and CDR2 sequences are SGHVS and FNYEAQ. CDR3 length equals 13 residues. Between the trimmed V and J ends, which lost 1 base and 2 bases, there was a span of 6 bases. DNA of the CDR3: TGTGCCAGCAGCTTAGACGCTACCTACGAGCAGTACTTC. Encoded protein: CASSLDATYEQYF. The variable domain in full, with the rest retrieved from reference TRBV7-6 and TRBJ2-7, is GAGVSQSPRYKVTKRGQDVALRCDPISGHVSLYWYRQALGQGPEFLTYFNYEAQQDKSGLPNDRFSAERPEGSISTLTIQRTEQRDSAMYRCASSLDATYEQYFGPGTRLTVT.

CDR3 coding DNA: TGTGCCAGCAGCTCAGGACAGGGATCCGAGCAGTACTTC. This encodes CASSSGQGSEQYF. The V call is TRBV28, the J call TRBJ2-7; 8 nucleotides line up with TRBD1. CDR3 size: 13 residues. The ends lost 6 bases at V and 6 bases at J; junction bases unmatched: 7. Germline V gene lookup returns CDR1 MDHEN and CDR2 SYDVKM. Using reference TRBV28 and TRBJ2-7 for the parts outside the CDR3, the full variable domain is DVKVTQSSRYLVKRTGEKVFLECVQDMDHENMFWYRQDPGLGLRLIYFSYDVKMKEKGDIPEGYSVSREKKERFSLILESASTNQTSMYLCASSSGQGSEQYFGPGTRLTVT.

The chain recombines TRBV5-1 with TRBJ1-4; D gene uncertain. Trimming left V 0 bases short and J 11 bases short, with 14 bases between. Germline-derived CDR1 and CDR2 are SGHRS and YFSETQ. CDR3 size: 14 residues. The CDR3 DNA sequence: TGCGCCAGCAGCTTGGAGACGGGTGCGGAGAAACTGTTTTTT. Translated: CASSLETGAEKLFF.